The T cell receptor (beta chain) under discussion was sequenced for a study of blood T cell repertoires in COVID-19. Clones were sequenced by immunoSEQ multiplex PCR, and TCRdb holds only the in-frame ones, with some missing. The data contain 150,000 to 200,000 clones, about four fifths of them singletons. Deletions cut 0 bases from V and 1 base from J, with 4 bases between. CDR3 length: 13 amino acids. CDR1 SGHRS and CDR2 YFSETQ come from the germline V gene. The chain has TRBV5-1 and TRBJ1-1, with D hard to call. The TCR sequence derives from a man in his 70s with active or convalescent COVID-19. Sample: peripheral blood. The CDR3 loop reads CASSLARNTEAFF. In nucleotides, the CDR3 is TGCGCCAGCAGCTTGGCCAGGAACACTGAAGCTTTCTTT.